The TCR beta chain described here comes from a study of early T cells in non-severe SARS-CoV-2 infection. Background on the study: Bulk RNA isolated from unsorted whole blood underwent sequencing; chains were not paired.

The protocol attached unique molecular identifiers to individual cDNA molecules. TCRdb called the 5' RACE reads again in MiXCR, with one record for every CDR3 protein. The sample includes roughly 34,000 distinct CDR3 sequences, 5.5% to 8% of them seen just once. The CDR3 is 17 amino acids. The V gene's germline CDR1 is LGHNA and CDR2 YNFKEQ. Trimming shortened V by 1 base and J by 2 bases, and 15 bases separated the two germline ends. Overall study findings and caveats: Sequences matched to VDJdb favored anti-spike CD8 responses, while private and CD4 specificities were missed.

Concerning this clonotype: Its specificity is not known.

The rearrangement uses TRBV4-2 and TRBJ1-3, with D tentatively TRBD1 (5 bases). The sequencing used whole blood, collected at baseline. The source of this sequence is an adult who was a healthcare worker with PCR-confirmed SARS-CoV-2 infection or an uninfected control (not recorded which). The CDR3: CASSQGPGSGTGNTIYF. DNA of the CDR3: TGTGCCAGCAGCCAAGGTCCAGGGAGTGGGACTGGAAACACCATATATTTT.